This paragraph reports one TCR beta chain. The target of this receptor is not known. Per-nucleotide qualities are absent, and no much larger clonotype sits a single base away. The immunoSEQ Assay, a bias-controlled multiplex PCR, was used to amplify TCRbeta CDR3 regions from genomic DNA. Per the source publication's procedure: The number of nucleated cells in each sample was estimated from the amplification of reference gene primers within the assay. To quantify the absolute abundance of each unique TCRbeta CDR3 rearrangement, sequence reads were collapsed and filtered. For each sample, productive Simpson clonality was calculated as the square root of Simpson's diversity index across productive rearrangements. TCRdb provides this immuneACCESS table in a form limited to in-frame rearrangements. Some clones are lacking; in checked studies, under half of them reflect an unresolved V gene, and why the rest are absent is not known. The DNA was the basis for D and trimming; V, J and clone size are from that table. In this sample the table shows hundreds of thousands of clones, 75% to 90% of which occur a single time. The ten largest clonotypes hold 2% to 3% of the sample.

These data belong to a study of blood T cell repertoires in COVID-19 (dated by TCRdb to 2019 to 2021). For context, the study as a whole: The collaborator samples originated in the United States, Italy and Spain and spanned the acute and convalescent phases of COVID-19. The material from the prospective study consisted of cDNA or gDNA derived from T cells, B-cell-depleted T cells, or PBMCs. The dataset comprised deeply sampled blood TCRbeta repertoires from subjects exposed to, actively infected with, or recovered from COVID-19. A freely available public database, intended as a resource for researchers studying the immune response to SARS-CoV-2, is where the repertoires were released. Samples were obtained from the ongoing ImmuneRACE study (first 160 participants) and from about 1,300 subjects provided by 6 global collaborators. The sample metadata nearly always contained a de-identified subject ID, COVID-19 status, age in years and sex. Where available, HLA class I and class II types were taken from metadata supplied by the sample provider and were not determined by assay-based typing. Overall study results and their limits: Clinical and demographic metadata were provided uncurated, with the amount varying by source and participant.

In the prospective study, participants were roughly 18 to 100 years old, resided in 25 or so geographic areas of the United States, and were enrolled through a virtual design. Cohort assignment in the prospective study relied on participant-reported clinical history from a screening survey and a study questionnaire. Recovered participants in ImmuneRACE Cohort 3 were defined as having two consecutive negative NP/OP PCR tests, clearance from a healthcare professional, or resolution of symptoms. Mobile phlebotomists in the prospective study collected whole blood, serum and a nasopharyngeal or oropharyngeal swab from every participant. Over an approximately 2-month period, participants in the prospective study had the option of providing additional blood draws and questionnaires. Before DNA extraction, prospective study blood samples were shipped either frozen or at room temperature. From cysteine to phenylalanine, the CDR3 is 13 amino acids long. CDR3 DNA only is kept here, 39 bases in frame from base 1. V lost 1 base and J lost 8 bases; the stretch between them is 11 bases long. The germline V gene (reference sequence) sets CDR1 to MNHEY and CDR2 to SMNVEV.

The sequence derives from a woman under 30 who had recovered from COVID-19. Material: PBMCs or T cells enriched from blood (not recorded which). The sequence is built from TRBV27 and TRBJ1-2; the D gene is unclear. The CDR3 has the sequence CASSLYGPEGYTF. The base sequence is TGTGCCAGCAGTTTATATGGGCCAGAGGGCTACACCTTC.